This T cell receptor beta chain came from a study of cytomegalovirus exposure and HLA in healthy donors. Study summary: The study placed over 65% of its roughly 410 genotyped donors in the Caucasian-associated ancestry cluster. Study-level findings and limits: Equally common other TCR beta chains were less clonally expanded than HLA-associated ones, a later analysis found. A later analysis found TCR association rates differed by HLA locus, highest for DRB1 and lowest for HLA-C.

V trimming: 4 bases; J trimming: 1 base; junction bases outside the gene matches: 6. Per the germline V gene, CDR1 is SGHRS and CDR2 is YFSETQ. CDR3 length equals 16 residues. Note on this clone: What it binds is unknown.

Amplification used 60 Vbeta primers and 13 Jbeta primers. The data were produced by immunoSEQ multiplex PCR, yet TCRdb's version contains in-frame clones alone and is incomplete. The sample records 100,000 or so clones, roughly 75% being singletons. The chain combines TRBV5-1 with TRBJ2-1; the match to TRBD1 covers 9 bases. This receptor was identified in a man younger than 45 in good health and CMV-seronegative. The sample taken for sequencing was PBMCs. The CDR3 DNA sequence: TGCGCCAGCAGCCACGCCGGGACAGGGTCCTACAATGAGCAGTTCTTC. This translates into CASSHAGTGSYNEQFF.